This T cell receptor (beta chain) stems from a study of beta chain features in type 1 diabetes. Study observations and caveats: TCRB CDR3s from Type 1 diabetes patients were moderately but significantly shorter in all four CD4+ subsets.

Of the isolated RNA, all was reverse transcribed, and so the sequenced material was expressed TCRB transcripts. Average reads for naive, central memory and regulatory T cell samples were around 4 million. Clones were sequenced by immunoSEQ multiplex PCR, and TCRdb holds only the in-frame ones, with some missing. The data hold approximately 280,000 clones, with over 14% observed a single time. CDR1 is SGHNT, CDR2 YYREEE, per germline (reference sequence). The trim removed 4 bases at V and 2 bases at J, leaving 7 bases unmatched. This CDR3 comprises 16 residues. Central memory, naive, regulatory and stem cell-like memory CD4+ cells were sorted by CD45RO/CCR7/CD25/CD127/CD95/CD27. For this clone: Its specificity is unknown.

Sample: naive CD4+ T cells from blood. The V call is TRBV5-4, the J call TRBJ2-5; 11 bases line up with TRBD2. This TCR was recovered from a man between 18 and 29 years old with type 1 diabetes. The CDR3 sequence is CASSILLAGGQETQYF. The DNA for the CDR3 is TGTGCCAGCAGCATCCTGCTAGCGGGAGGTCAAGAGACCCAGTACTTC.